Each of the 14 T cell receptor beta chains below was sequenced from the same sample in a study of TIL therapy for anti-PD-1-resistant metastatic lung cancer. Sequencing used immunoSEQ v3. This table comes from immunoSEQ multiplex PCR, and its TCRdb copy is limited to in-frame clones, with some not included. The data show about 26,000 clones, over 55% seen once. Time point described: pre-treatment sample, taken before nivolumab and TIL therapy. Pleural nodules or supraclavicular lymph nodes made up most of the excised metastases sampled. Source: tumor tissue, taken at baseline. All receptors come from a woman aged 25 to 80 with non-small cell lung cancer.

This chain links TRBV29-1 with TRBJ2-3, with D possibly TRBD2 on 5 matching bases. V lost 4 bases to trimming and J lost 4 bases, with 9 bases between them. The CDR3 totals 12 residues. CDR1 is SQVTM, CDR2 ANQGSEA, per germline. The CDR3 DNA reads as TGCAGCGTTGCATGGACTCCAGATACGCAGTATTTT. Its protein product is CSVAWTPDTQYF.

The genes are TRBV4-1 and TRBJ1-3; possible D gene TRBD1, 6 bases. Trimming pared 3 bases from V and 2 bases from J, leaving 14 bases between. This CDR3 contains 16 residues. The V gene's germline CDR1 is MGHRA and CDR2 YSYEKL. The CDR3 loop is CASSQGNRVAGNTIYF. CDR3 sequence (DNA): TGCGCCAGCAGCCAGGGAAACAGGGTTGCTGGAAACACCATATATTTT.

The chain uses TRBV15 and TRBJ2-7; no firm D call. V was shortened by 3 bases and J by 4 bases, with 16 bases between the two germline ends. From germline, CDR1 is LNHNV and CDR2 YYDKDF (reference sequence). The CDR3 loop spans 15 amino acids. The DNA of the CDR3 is TGTGCCACCAGCAGGACCGGGCCTAGTACTTACGAGCAGTACTTC. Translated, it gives CATSRTGPSTYEQYF.

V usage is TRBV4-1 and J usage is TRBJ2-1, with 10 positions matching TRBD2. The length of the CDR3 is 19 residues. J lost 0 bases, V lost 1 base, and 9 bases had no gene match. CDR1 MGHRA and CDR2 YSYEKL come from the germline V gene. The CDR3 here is CASSQGVAGGPSSYNEQFF. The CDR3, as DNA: TGCGCCAGCAGCCAAGGAGTAGCGGGAGGACCGAGCTCCTACAATGAGCAGTTCTTC.

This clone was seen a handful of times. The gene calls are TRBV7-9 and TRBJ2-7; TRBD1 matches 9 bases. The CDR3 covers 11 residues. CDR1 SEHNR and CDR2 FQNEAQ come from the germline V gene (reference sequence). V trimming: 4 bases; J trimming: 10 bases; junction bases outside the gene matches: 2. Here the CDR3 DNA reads TGTGCCAGCAGCTCGGGACAGGGACAGTACTTC. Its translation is CASSSGQGQYF.

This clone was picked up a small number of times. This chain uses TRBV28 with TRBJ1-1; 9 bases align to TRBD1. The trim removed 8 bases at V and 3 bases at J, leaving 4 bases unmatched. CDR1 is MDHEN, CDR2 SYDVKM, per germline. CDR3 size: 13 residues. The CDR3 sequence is CASGTGQDTEAFF. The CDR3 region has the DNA TGTGCCAGCGGGACAGGGCAAGACACTGAAGCTTTCTTT.

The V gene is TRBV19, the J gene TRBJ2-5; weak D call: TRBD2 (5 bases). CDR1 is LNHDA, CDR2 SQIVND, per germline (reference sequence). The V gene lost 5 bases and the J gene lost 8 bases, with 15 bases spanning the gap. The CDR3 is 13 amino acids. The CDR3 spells CASSSTGGGTQYF. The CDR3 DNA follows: TGTGCCAGTAGTTCAACGGGTGGAGGCACCCAGTACTTC.

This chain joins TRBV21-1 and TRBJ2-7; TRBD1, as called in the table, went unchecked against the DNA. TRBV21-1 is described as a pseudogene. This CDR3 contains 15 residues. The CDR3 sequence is CASSKAGRGPYEQYF. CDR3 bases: TGTGCCAGCAGCAAAGCCGGCAGGGGCCCCTACGAGCAGTACTTC.

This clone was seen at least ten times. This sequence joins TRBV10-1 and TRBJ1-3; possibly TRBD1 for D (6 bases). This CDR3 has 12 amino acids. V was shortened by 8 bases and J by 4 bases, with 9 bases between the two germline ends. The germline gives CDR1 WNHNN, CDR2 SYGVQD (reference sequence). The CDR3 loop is CASGDTGNTIYF. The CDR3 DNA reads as TGCGCCAGCGGGGACACCGGAAACACCATATATTTT.

CDR3 DNA: TGCGCCAGCAGCCAACTGGATTTGGTGGTGTACACTGAAGCTTTCTTT. Translation: CASSQLDLVVYTEAFF. This chain connects TRBV4-1 to TRBJ1-1; D ambiguous. The V gene's germline CDR1 is MGHRA and CDR2 YSYEKL. This CDR3 spans 16 amino acids. Deletions cut 2 bases from V and 3 bases from J, with 16 bases between.

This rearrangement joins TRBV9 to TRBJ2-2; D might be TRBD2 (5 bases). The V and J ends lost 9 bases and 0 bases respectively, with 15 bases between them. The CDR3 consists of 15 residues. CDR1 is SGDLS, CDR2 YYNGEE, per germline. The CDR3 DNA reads TGTGCCACCGCACGGAGCGGATCGAACACCGGGGAGCTGTTTTTT. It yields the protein CATARSGSNTGELFF.

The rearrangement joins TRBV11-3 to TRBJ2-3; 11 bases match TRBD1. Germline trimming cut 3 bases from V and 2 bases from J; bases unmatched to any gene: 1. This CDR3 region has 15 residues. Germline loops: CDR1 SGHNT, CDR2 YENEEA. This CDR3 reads CASSFGQGATDTQYF. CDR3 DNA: TGTGCCAGCAGCTTCGGACAGGGGGCCACAGATACGCAGTATTTT.

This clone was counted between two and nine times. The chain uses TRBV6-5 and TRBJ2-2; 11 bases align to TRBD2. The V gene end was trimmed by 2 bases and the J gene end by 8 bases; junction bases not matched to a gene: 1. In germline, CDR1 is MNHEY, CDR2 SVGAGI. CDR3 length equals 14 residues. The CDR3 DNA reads TGTGCCAGCAGTTACACTAGCGGGAGTGGGGAGCTGTTTTTT. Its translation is CASSYTSGSGELFF.

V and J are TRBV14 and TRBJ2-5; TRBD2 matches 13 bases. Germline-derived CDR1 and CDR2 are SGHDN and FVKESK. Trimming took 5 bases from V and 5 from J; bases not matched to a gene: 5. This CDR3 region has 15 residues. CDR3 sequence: CASSYRTSGSETQYF. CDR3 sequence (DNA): TGTGCCAGCAGCTATCGGACTAGCGGGAGTGAGACCCAGTACTTC.